This entry describes one T cell receptor (beta chain). In the original analysis: Amplification with reference gene primers provided the estimates of nucleated cell counts. The table came from immunoSEQ multiplex PCR; TCRdb's copy has only in-frame clones and leaves some out. V, J and clone size were drawn from that table, and D and trimming were deduced from the DNA. The table lists over 100,000 clones, around nine tenths of them singletons. The data belong to a study of blood T cell repertoires in COVID-19. Study-level information: Some COVID-19 samples were acute and others convalescent; all came from the United States, Italy and Spain. T cells, B-cell-depleted T cells, or PBMCs supplied cDNA or gDNA.

The clonotype was recovered from a man aged 35-49 years with acute or convalescent COVID-19. The sequencing sample was made of peripheral blood.

The CDR3, as DNA: TGTGCCAGCACCCCTAAACAGGGGGCCTCCACAGATACGCAGTATTTT. Its protein is CASTPKQGASTDTQYF. The rearrangement links TRBV5-4 to TRBJ2-3, with 9 bases that match TRBD1. Germline V gene lookup returns CDR1 SGHNT and CDR2 YYREEE (reference sequence). CDR3 size: 16 residues. Losses at the gene ends were 6 bases for V and 2 bases for J; bases not matched to a gene: 10.